Shown below are 14 T cell receptor beta chains from a single sample sequenced in a study of cytomegalovirus exposure and HLA in healthy donors. Both 60 Vbeta primers and 13 Jbeta primers went into the PCR. TCRdb's table, derived via immunoSEQ multiplex PCR, lists solely in-frame clones and lacks some. The sample gives roughly 120,000 clones, approximately 69% of which show up once; around a tenth is in the top ten. Input material: PBMCs. The receptors here all came from a woman aged 45 to 65 in good health and CMV-seropositive.

There are a few counts of this clone. The chain combines TRBV4-2 with TRBJ2-7, with 7 nucleotides matching TRBD2. The CDR3 contains 15 residues. Germline CDR1 is LGHNA and CDR2 is YNFKEQ. V dropped 1 base and J dropped 4; count of bases not matched to a gene: 7. The CDR3 loop is CASSQGGGIPYEQYF. The CDR3 bases are TGTGCCAGCAGCCAAGGGGGGGGGATCCCATACGAGCAGTACTTC.

The sample holds a few counts of this clone. The genes are TRBV7-9 and TRBJ1-2; 7 bases map to TRBD1. The CDR3 runs to 13 residues. Germline CDR1 SEHNR, CDR2 FQNEAQ (reference sequence). V lost 11 bases, J lost 4 bases, and 10 bases stayed unmatched. CDR3 coding DNA: TGTGCCGCCGGCCGACAGGGAACCTATGGCTACACCTTC. This gives the protein CAAGRQGTYGYTF.

In DNA form, the CDR3 reads TGTGCCAGTGCGACAGGGGGTACCTCTGGGGCCAACGTCCTGACTTTC. It encodes CASATGGTSGANVLTF. The V and J genes are TRBV28 and TRBJ2-6; 9 bases are a match to TRBD1. V shed 9 bases and J 0 bases; nucleotides not matched to a gene: 6. CDR3 length: 16 residues. CDR1 is MDHEN and CDR2 is SYDVKM in the germline V gene.

V usage is TRBV19 and J usage is TRBJ2-1, with TRBD2 matching over 10 bases. V lost 5 bases to trimming and J lost 8 bases; unmatched junction nucleotides: 9. The CDR3 covers 15 residues. CDR1 LNHDA and CDR2 SQIVND come from the germline V gene (reference sequence). This CDR3 is CASSPGLATRHEQFF. Written as DNA, the CDR3 is TGTGCCAGTAGTCCGGGACTAGCGACGAGGCATGAGCAGTTCTTC.

J is TRBJ1-3 and V is TRBV10-2; no reliable D call. Germline loops: CDR1 WSHSY, CDR2 SAAADI. Trimming cost V 2 bases and J 0 bases, with 8 bases left between them. The CDR3 extends over 15 amino acids. CDR3 sequence: CASSENGLSGNTIYF. CDR3 nucleotides: TGCGCCAGCAGTGAGAACGGACTCTCTGGAAACACCATATATTTT.

The CDR3 loop reads CASSFFQGSNQPQHF. The CDR3 region has the DNA TGTGCCAGCAGTTTCTTCCAGGGGAGCAATCAGCCCCAGCATTTT. The chain recombines TRBV28 with TRBJ1-5; a weak D match, TRBD1 (6 bases). Germline lookup yields CDR1 MDHEN and CDR2 SYDVKM. There are 15 residues in the CDR3. The V gene lost 3 bases and the J gene lost 1 base, with 10 bases spanning the gap.

The chain employs TRBV7-9 and TRBJ2-3; 10 bases fit TRBD1. Germline-derived CDR1 and CDR2 are SEHNR and FQNEAQ (reference sequence). The CDR3 has 16 residues. The ends lost 6 bases at V and 1 base at J; junction bases unmatched: 7. CDR3 amino acids: CASSLTGTGGTDTQYF. CDR3 bases: TGTGCCAGCAGTCTAACCGGGACAGGGGGCACAGATACGCAGTATTTT.

This clone was observed a few times. V gene TRBV9 combines with J gene TRBJ1-6; a possible D gene is TRBD1 (6 bases). Germline assignment: CDR1 SGDLS and CDR2 YYNGEE. V was clipped by 5 bases and J by 5 bases, with 11 bases between them. The CDR3 runs 14 residues. CDR3 in amino acids: CASSQQGNNSPLHF. The CDR3 bases are TGTGCCAGCAGTCAACAGGGTAATAATTCACCCCTCCACTTT. The entire variable domain, with the rest obtained from reference TRBV9 and TRBJ1-6, is as follows: DSGVTQTPKHLITATGQRVTLRCSPRSGDLSVYWYQQSLDQGLQFLIQYYNGEERAKGNILERFSAQQFPDLHSELNLSSLELGDSALYFCASSQQGNNSPLHFGNGTRLTVT.

This clone was seen more than once but under ten times. This chain connects TRBV11-3 to TRBJ2-3; D may be TRBD2 (6 bases). V lost 4 bases and J lost 6, with 8 bases in between. The CDR3 sequence is 12 residues long. Germline CDR1 is SGHNT and CDR2 is YENEEA. The CDR3 sequence: CASSSRGDTQYF. DNA of the CDR3: TGTGCCAGCAGCTCCCGGGGGGATACGCAGTATTTT. The entire variable domain, with the rest obtained from reference TRBV11-3 and TRBJ2-3, is as follows: EAGVVQSPRYKIIEKKQPVAFWCNPISGHNTLYWYLQNLGQGPELLIRYENEEAVDDSQLPKDRFSAERLKGVDSTLKIQPAELGDSAVYLCASSSRGDTQYFGPGTRLTVL.

This rearrangement joins TRBV6-5 to TRBJ1-1; tentative D call: TRBD1 (5 bases). The CDR3 has 13 residues. Per the germline V gene, CDR1 is MNHEY and CDR2 is SVGAGI. V lost 9 bases to trimming and J lost 1 base, with 12 bases between them. CDR3 region: CASLRAGNTEAFF. CDR3 coding DNA: TGTGCCAGTCTCAGGGCAGGGAACACTGAAGCTTTCTTT.

The V and J genes are TRBV6-1 and TRBJ1-5; D is unclear. Germline V CDR1 and CDR2: MNHNS, SASEGT. The CDR3 length is 15 residues. V dropped 3 bases and J dropped 2 bases, with 11 bases sitting between them. The CDR3, as DNA: TGTGCCAGCAGTGACTCGGGGTGGGGCAATCAGCCCCAGCATTTT. The encoded protein is CASSDSGWGNQPQHF.

V is TRBV19 and J is TRBJ1-1; 7 bases align to TRBD1. Germline V gene lookup returns CDR1 LNHDA and CDR2 SQIVND (reference sequence). Unmatched junction bases numbered 8, after V lost 7 bases and J lost 6 bases. This CDR3 is 13 amino acids long. The CDR3 nucleotides are TGTGCCAGTAAGGAACAGGGGTTGTCTGAAGCTTTCTTT. Amino acids: CASKEQGLSEAFF. Drawing the rest from reference TRBV19 and TRBJ1-1, the complete variable domain is DGGITQSPKYLFRKEGQNVTLSCEQNLNHDAMYWYRQDPGQGLRLIYYSQIVNDFQKGDIAEGYSVSREKKESFPLTVTSAQKNPTAFYLCASKEQGLSEAFFGQGTRLTVV.

The CDR3 DNA is TGTGCCAGTAGTCAATCCCCCCACAGGGTAAGCAATCAGCCCCAGCATTTT. This codes for CASSQSPHRVSNQPQHF. This chain connects TRBV19 to TRBJ1-5; D is possibly TRBD1 (6 bases). This CDR3 contains 17 residues. V lost 5 bases and J lost 1, with 18 bases in between. In germline, CDR1 is LNHDA, CDR2 SQIVND (reference sequence).

This sequence joins TRBV25-1 and TRBJ1-1; 9 bases match TRBD1. Germline CDR1 and CDR2: MGHDK and SYGVNS. The CDR3 runs 13 residues. V was pared by 6 bases and J by 7 bases, with 6 bases of the junction left unmatched. CDR3 DNA: TGTGCCAGCAGATGGACAGGGGTCGGTGAAGCTTTCTTT. Translation: CASRWTGVGEAFF.